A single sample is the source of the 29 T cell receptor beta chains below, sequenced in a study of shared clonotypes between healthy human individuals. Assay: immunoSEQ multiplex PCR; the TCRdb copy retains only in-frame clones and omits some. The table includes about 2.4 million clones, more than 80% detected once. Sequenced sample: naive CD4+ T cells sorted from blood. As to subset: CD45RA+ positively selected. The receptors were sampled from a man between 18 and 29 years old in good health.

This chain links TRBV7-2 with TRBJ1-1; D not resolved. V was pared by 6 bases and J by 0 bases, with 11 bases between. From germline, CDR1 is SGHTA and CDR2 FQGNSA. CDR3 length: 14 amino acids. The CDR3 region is CASRRYQMNTEAFF. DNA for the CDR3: TGTGCCAGCAGGCGCTACCAGATGAACACTGAAGCTTTCTTT.

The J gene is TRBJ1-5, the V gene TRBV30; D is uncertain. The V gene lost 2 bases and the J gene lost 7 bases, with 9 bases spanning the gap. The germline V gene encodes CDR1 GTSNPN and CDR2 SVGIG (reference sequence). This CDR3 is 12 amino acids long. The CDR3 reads CAWSRTGQPQHF. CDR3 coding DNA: TGTGCCTGGAGTAGGACCGGGCAGCCCCAGCATTTT.

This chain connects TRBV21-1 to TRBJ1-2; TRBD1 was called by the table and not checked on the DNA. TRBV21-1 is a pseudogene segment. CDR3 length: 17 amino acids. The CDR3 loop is CASSKAQKGPANYGYTF. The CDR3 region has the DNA TGTGCCAGCAGCAAAGCGCAGAAGGGGCCAGCTAACTATGGCTACACCTTC.

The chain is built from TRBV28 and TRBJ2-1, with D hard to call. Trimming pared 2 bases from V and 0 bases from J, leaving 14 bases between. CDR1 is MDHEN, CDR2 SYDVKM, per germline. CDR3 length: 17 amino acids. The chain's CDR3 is CASSLNQGLLSYNEQFF. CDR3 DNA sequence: TGTGCCAGCAGTTTAAACCAAGGGCTCCTCTCCTACAATGAGCAGTTCTTC.

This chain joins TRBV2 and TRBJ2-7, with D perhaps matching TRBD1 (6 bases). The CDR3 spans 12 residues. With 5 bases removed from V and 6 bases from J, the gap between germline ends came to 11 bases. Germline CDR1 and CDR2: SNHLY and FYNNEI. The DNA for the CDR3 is TGTGCCAGCAGTCAACAGGGTACCGAGCAGTACTTC. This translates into CASSQQGTEQYF.

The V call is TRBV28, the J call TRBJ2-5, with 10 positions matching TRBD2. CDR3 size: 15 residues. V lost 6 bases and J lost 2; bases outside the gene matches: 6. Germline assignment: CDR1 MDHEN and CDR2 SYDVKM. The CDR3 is CASREAGGKQETQYF. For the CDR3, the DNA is TGTGCCAGCAGGGAAGCGGGGGGGAAACAAGAGACCCAGTACTTC.

This chain's CDR3 is CASSPASWTGYNEQFF. The CDR3 DNA is TGTGCCAGCAGCCCCGCTTCGTGGACAGGATACAATGAGCAGTTCTTC. The V and J genes are TRBV7-6 and TRBJ2-1; 7 nucleotides agree with TRBD1. Germline loops: CDR1 SGHVS, CDR2 FNYEAQ. V lost 5 bases, J lost 4 bases, and 11 bases stayed unmatched. The length of the CDR3 is 16 residues.

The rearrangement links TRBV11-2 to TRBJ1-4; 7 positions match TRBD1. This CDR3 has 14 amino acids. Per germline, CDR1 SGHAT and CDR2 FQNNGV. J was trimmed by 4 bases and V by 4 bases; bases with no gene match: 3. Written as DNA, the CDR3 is TGTGCCAGCAGCTCGACAGGGTATAATGAAAAACTGTTTTTT. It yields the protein CASSSTGYNEKLFF.

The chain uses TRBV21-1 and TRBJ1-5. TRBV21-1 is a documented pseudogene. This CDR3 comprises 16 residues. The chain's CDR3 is CASSRGSDFQAQPQHF. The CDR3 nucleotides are TGTGCCAGCAGCAGGGGATCGGATTTTCAGGCCCAGCCCCAGCATTTT.

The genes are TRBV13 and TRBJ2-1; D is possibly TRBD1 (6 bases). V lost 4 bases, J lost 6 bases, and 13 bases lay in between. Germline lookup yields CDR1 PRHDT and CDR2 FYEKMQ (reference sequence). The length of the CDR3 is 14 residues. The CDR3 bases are TGTGCCAGCAGCTCCAGGGGCCTAGCCAATGAGCAGTTCTTC. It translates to CASSSRGLANEQFF.

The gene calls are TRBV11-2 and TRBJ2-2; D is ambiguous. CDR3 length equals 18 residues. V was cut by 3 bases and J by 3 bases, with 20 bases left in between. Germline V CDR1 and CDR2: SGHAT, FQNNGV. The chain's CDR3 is CASSFRTESIVHTGELFF. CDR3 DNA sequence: TGTGCCAGCAGCTTTCGGACGGAGTCGATTGTTCACACCGGGGAGCTGTTTTTT.

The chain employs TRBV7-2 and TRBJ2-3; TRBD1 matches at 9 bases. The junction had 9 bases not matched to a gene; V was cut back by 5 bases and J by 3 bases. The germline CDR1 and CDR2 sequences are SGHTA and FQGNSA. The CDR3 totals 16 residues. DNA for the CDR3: TGTGCCAGCAGCCCCTACAGGGGGCAGGGGACAGATACGCAGTATTTT. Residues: CASSPYRGQGTDTQYF. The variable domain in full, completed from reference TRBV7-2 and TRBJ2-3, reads GAGVSQSPSNKVTEKGKDVELRCDPISGHTALYWYRQSLGQGLEFLIYFQGNSAPDKSGLPSDRFSAERTGGSVSTLTIQRTQQEDSAVYLCASSPYRGQGTDTQYFGPGTRLTVL.

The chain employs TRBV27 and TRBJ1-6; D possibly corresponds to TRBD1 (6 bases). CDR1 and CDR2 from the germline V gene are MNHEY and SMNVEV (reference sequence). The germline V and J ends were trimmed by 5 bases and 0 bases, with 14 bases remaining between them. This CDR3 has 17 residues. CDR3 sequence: CASSPQGPSSYNSPLHF. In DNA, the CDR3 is TGTGCCAGCAGTCCTCAGGGGCCGAGCTCCTATAATTCACCCCTCCACTTT.

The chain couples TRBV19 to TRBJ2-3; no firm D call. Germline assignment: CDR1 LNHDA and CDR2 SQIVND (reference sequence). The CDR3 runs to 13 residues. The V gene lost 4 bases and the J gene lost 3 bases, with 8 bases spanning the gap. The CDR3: CASSKLETDTQYF. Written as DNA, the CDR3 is TGTGCCAGTAGTAAACTTGAGACAGATACGCAGTATTTT.

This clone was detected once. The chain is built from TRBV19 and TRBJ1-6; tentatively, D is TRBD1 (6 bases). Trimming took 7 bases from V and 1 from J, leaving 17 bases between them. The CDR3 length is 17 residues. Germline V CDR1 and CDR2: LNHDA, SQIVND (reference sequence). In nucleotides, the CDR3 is TGTGCCAGTACCTTGTTTGGGGGCGAATCCTATAATTCACCCCTCCACTTT. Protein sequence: CASTLFGGESYNSPLHF.

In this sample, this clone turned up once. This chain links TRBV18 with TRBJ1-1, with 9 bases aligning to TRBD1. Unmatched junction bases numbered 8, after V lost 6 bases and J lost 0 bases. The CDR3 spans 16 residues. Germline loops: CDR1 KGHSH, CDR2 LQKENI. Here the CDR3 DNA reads TGTGCCAGCTCCCCGAGACAGGGGGGACTGAACACTGAAGCTTTCTTT. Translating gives CASSPRQGGLNTEAFF.

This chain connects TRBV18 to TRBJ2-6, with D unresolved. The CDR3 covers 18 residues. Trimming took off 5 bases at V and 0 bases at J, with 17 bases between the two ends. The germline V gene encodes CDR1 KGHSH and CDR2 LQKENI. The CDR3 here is CASSSTLTLGSGANVLTF. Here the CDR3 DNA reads TGTGCCAGCTCATCAACGTTGACACTTGGCTCTGGGGCCAACGTCCTGACTTTC.

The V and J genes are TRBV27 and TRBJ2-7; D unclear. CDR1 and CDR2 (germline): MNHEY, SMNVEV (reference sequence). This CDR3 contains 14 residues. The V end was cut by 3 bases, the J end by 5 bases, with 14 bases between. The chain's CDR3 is CASSFFGSDHEQYF. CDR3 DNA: TGTGCCAGCAGTTTTTTCGGGTCTGACCACGAGCAGTACTTC.

CDR3 in DNA: TGTGCCAGCAGCCCAGGGGAGGCAGGGGCCCTCCACTTT. Translated: CASSPGEAGALHF. The rearrangement uses TRBV11-1 and TRBJ1-6; D is possibly TRBD1 (6 bases). V was pared by 5 bases and J by 14 bases, with 16 bases between. The CDR3 is 13 amino acids. Germline loops: CDR1 SGHAT, CDR2 FQDESV (reference sequence).

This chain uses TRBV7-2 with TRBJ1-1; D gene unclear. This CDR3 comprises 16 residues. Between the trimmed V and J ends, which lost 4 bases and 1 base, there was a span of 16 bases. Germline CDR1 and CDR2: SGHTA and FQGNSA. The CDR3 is CASSSSSTVSNTEAFF. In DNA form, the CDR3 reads TGTGCCAGCAGCTCCTCTTCGACGGTCTCGAACACTGAAGCTTTCTTT.

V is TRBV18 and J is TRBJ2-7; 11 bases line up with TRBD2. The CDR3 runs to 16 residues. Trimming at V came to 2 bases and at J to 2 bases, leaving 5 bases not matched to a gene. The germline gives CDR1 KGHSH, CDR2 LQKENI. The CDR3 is CASSPDGTSGTYEQYF. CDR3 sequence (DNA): TGTGCCAGCTCACCAGACGGGACTAGCGGTACCTACGAGCAGTACTTC.

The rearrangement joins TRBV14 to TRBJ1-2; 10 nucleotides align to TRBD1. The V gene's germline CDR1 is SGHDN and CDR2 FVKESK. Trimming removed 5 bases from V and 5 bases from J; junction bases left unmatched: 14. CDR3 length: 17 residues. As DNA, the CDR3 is TGTGCCAGCAGCTCCCGGGACAGGGGCCTAAGGGAGTATGGCTACACCTTC. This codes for CASSSRDRGLREYGYTF.

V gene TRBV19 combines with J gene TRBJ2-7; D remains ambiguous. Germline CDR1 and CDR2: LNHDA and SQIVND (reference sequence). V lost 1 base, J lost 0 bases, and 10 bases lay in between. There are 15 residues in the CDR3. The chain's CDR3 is CASSIVGSSSYEQYF. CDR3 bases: TGTGCCAGTAGTATAGTAGGCAGTAGCTCCTACGAGCAGTACTTC.

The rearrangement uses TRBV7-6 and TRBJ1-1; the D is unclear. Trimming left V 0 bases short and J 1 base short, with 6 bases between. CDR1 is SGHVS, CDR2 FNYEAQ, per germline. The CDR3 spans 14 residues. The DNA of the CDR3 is TGTGCCAGCAGCTTAGCGGACGGGAACACTGAAGCTTTCTTT. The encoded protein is CASSLADGNTEAFF.

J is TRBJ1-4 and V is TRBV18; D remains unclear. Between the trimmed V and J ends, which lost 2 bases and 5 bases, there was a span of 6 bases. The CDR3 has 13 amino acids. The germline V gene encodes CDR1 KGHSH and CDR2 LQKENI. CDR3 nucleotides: TGTGCCAGCTCACCATTACAGAATGAAAAACTGTTTTTT. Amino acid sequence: CASSPLQNEKLFF.

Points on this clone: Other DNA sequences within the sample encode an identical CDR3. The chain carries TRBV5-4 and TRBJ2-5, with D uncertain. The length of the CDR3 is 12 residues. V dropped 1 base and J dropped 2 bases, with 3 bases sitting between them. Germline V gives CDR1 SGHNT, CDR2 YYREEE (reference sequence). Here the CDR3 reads CASSLRQETQYF. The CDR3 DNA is TGTGCCAGCAGCTTGAGACAAGAGACCCAGTACTTC.

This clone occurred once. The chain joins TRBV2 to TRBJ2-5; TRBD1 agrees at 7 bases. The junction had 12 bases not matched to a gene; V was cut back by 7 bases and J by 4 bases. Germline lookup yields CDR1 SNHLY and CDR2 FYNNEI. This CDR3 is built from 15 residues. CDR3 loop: CASTRDSGLRETQYF. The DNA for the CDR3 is TGTGCCAGCACCCGGGACAGCGGTTTGCGAGAGACCCAGTACTTC.

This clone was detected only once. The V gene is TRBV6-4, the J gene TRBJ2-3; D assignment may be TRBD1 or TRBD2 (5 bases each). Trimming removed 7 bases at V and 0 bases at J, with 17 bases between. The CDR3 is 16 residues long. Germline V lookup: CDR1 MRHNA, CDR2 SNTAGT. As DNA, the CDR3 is TGTGCCAGCACGCCGGGGCTCGGCTCTAGCACAGATACGCAGTATTTT. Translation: CASTPGLGSSTDTQYF.

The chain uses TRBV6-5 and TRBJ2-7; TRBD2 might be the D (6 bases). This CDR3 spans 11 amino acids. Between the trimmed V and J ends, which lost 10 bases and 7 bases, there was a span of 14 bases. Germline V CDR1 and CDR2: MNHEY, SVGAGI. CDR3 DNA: TGTGCCAAGGGGACTCTCGGGGAGCAGTACTTC. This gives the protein CAKGTLGEQYF.